This entry lists 9 T cell receptor beta chains sequenced from one sample in a study of cytomegalovirus exposure and HLA in healthy donors. The PCR contained 60 Vbeta and 13 Jbeta primers. Profiled with immunoSEQ multiplex PCR; TCRdb holds only in-frame clones, not every one. The data show 180,000 or so clones, about 10% seen once. The sequenced sample was PBMCs. These receptors came from a woman under 40 in good health and CMV-seropositive.

The table lists this clone with a few counts. This rearrangement joins TRBV5-1 to TRBJ2-7; tentative D call: TRBD1 (7 bases). Trimming removed 2 bases at V and 2 bases at J, with 11 bases between. This CDR3 contains 14 residues. Germline CDR1 reads SGHRS; CDR2 reads YFSETQ. The DNA for the CDR3 is TGCGCCAGCAGCTTTGCGGGACAGCCCTACGAGCAGTACTTC. Translated: CASSFAGQPYEQYF.

This clone was counted only a few times. V usage is TRBV10-3 and J usage is TRBJ2-7; 7 bases are a match to TRBD1. The CDR3 totals 13 residues. The germline V gene has CDR1 ENHRY and CDR2 SYGVKD. Trimming at V came to 6 bases and at J to 6 bases, leaving 8 bases not matched to a gene. CDR3 protein: CAISRTAGGEQYF. CDR3 sequence (DNA): TGTGCCATCAGCCGAACAGCAGGGGGCGAGCAGTACTTC.

In this sample, this clone turned up a few times. The V call is TRBV29-1, the J call TRBJ2-5; perhaps TRBD2 as D (6 bases). V was pared by 8 bases and J by 11 bases, with 24 bases between. The CDR3 has 13 amino acids. CDR1 SQVTM and CDR2 ANQGSEA come from the germline V gene. DNA for the CDR3: TGCAGCATCATCACCGCGGGGTTTCGGGAGCAGTACTTC. Its translation is CSIITAGFREQYF. The full variable domain, with the rest looked up from reference TRBV29-1 and TRBJ2-5, is SAVISQKPSRDICQRGTSLTIQCQVDSQVTMMFWYRQQPGQSLTLIATANQGSEATYESGFVIDKFPISRPNLTFSTLTVSNMSPEDSSIYLCSIITAGFREQYFGPGTRLLVL.

This clone has a handful of counts. J is TRBJ1-5 and V is TRBV5-6; D possibly corresponds to TRBD1 (5 bases). Germline V gene data show CDR1 as SGHDT and CDR2 as YYEEEE. The CDR3 is made up of 16 amino acids. V lost 0 bases and J lost 5, with 15 bases in between. CDR3: CASSLGGRVFDQPQHF. The CDR3 region has the DNA TGTGCCAGCAGCTTGGGCGGCAGGGTTTTCGATCAGCCCCAGCATTTT.

The chain recombines TRBV30 with TRBJ2-7; 12 positions agree with TRBD1. Germline loops: CDR1 GTSNPN, CDR2 SVGIG (reference sequence). Trimming removed 3 bases from V and 9 bases from J; junction bases left unmatched: 6. The CDR3 runs 13 residues. CDR3 bases: TGTGCCTGGAGCCTCGGGACAGGGGGCGTGCAGTACTTC. This translates into CAWSLGTGGVQYF.

The rearrangement links TRBV10-3 to TRBJ1-2; the match to TRBD1 covers 7 bases. J gave up 3 bases and V 6 bases, and 4 bases lay outside the gene matches. Germline CDR1 ENHRY, CDR2 SYGVKD. There are 13 residues in the CDR3. In nucleotides, the CDR3 is TGTGCCATCAGGGTCAGGGGGGACTATGGCTACACCTTC. Translation: CAIRVRGDYGYTF.

This clone showed up just a few times. This chain uses TRBV5-4 with TRBJ1-1; D is perhaps TRBD1 (6 bases). V shed 4 bases and J shed 0 bases, with 13 bases lying between them. Germline assignment: CDR1 SGHNT and CDR2 YYREEE (reference sequence). This CDR3 has 15 amino acids. The CDR3 DNA sequence: TGTGCCAGCAGCCGAGGGGGGGGGATGAACACTGAAGCTTTCTTT. Translating gives CASSRGGGMNTEAFF.

There are a few counts of this clone. The chain joins TRBV6-5 to TRBJ1-4; 7 positions match TRBD1. The J segment lost 10 bases and the V segment lost 0 bases, leaving 11 bases of the junction unmatched. Per the germline V gene, CDR1 is MNHEY and CDR2 is SVGAGI. This CDR3 has 16 amino acids. The CDR3 coding sequence is TGTGCCAGCAGTTACTCGCCGGCAGGGGGAAGCGGAAAACTGTTTTTT. It encodes CASSYSPAGGSGKLFF.

The chain uses TRBV6-5 and TRBJ2-7, with D perhaps TRBD1 (5 bases). This CDR3 has 15 amino acids. V was clipped by 3 bases and J by 6 bases, with 18 bases between them. CDR1 MNHEY and CDR2 SVGAGI come from the germline V gene. The CDR3 bases are TGTGCCAGCAGTTATAACCAGCAGGGTAGGGGCGAGCAGTACTTC. This codes for CASSYNQQGRGEQYF.